Following are 11 T cell receptor beta chains from one sample sequenced in a study of identical twins. From the 5' RACE reads, TCRdb called clonotypes with MiXCR, one entry per CDR3 protein. The table has hundreds of thousands of distinct CDR3 sequences, 8.5% to 9% seen once. The same sample was also used in a study of yellow fever vaccine responses in identical twins.

The material sequenced was PBMCs. These receptors all come from a woman between 18 and 29 years old in good health.

This clonotype was picked up one time. The rearrangement uses TRBV6-5 and TRBJ2-1; TRBD2 aligns across 15 bases. The J segment lost 8 bases and the V segment lost 4 bases, leaving 9 bases of the junction unmatched. Looked up from germline, CDR1 is MNHEY and CDR2 is SVGAGI. CDR3 size: 17 residues. This CDR3 is CASSLGLAGGPWDEQFF. In DNA form, the CDR3 reads TGTGCCAGCAGTTTGGGACTAGCGGGAGGCCCGTGGGATGAGCAGTTCTTC.

CDR3 sequence reads: CATSDSSRPARYF. The CDR3 DNA sequence: TGTGCCACCAGTGATTCTTCGCGGCCCGCACGGTACTTC. V is TRBV24-1 and J is TRBJ2-7; D gene uncertain. The CDR3 sequence is 13 residues long. Germline lookup yields CDR1 KGHDR and CDR2 SFDVKD. V was trimmed by 2 bases and J by 12 bases, leaving 16 bases between them.

The sample holds many counts of this clonotype. The chain has TRBV24-1 and TRBJ2-7, with 10 bases matching TRBD1. Trimming cost V 0 bases and J 5 bases; bases outside gene matches: 9. The CDR3 extends over 17 amino acids. Germline lookup yields CDR1 KGHDR and CDR2 SFDVKD. The CDR3 reads CATSDLDSTGGKHEQYF. Written as DNA, the CDR3 is TGTGCCACCAGTGATTTGGACTCGACAGGGGGCAAGCACGAGCAGTACTTC.

The chain uses TRBV3-1 and TRBJ1-2; possibly TRBD1 for D (5 bases). Germline CDR1 is LGHDT and CDR2 is YNNKEL (reference sequence). This CDR3 has 13 amino acids. Trimming removed 3 bases from V and 7 bases from J, with 12 bases in between. CDR3 nucleotide sequence: TGTGCCAGCAGCCACCCAAGGGGCGGTGGCTACACCTTC. Amino acids: CASSHPRGGGYTF. The full variable domain, in which reference TRBV3-1 and TRBJ1-2 provide the parts outside the CDR3, is DTAVSQTPKYLVTQMGNDKSIKCEQNLGHDTMYWYKQDSKKFLKIMFSYNNKELIINETVPNRFSPKSPDKAHLNLHINSLELGDSAVYFCASSHPRGGGYTFGSGTRLTVV.

This clonotype was picked up many times. This rearrangement joins TRBV12-3 or TRBV12-4 to TRBJ2-3, with 13 bases identical to TRBD2. The CDR3 runs 17 residues. The trim removed 0 bases at V and 5 bases at J, leaving 5 bases unmatched. CDR3 loop: CASSLARLAGGGDTQYF. CDR3 nucleotides: TGTGCCAGCAGTTTAGCCCGACTAGCGGGAGGTGGAGATACGCAGTATTTT.

This clonotype was counted between two and nine times. V is TRBV6-5 and J is TRBJ2-7; 7 bases agree with TRBD2. This CDR3 contains 19 residues. Trimming removed 2 bases from V and 0 bases from J; junction bases left unmatched: 16. Germline CDR1 reads MNHEY; CDR2 reads SVGAGI. The CDR3 DNA reads TGTGCCAGCAGTTACCGCCCTTACCCGGGAGGCCCCAGCTCCTACGAGCAGTACTTC. It specifies CASSYRPYPGGPSSYEQYF.

The gene calls are TRBV29-1 and TRBJ2-5; D is perhaps TRBD2 (6 bases). Trimming took 7 bases from V and 5 from J, leaving 17 bases between them. The CDR3 runs to 13 residues. Germline loops: CDR1 SQVTM, CDR2 ANQGSEA. CDR3: CSAPPIAGETQYF. The CDR3 region has the DNA TGCAGCGCTCCCCCGATCGCGGGGGAGACCCAGTACTTC. Filled out from reference TRBV29-1 and TRBJ2-5, the complete variable domain reads SAVISQKPSRDICQRGTSLTIQCQVDSQVTMMFWYRQQPGQSLTLIATANQGSEATYESGFVIDKFPISRPNLTFSTLTVSNMSPEDSSIYLCSAPPIAGETQYFGPGTRLLVL.

The chain employs TRBV3-1 and TRBJ2-3; 11 bases match TRBD2. CDR3 size: 18 residues. CDR1 LGHDT and CDR2 YNNKEL come from the germline V gene (reference sequence). V lost 1 base, J lost 3 bases, and 9 bases stayed unmatched. CDR3 sequence reads: CASSQVPSGRWRTDTQYF. The DNA for the CDR3 is TGTGCCAGCAGCCAAGTACCTAGCGGGAGGTGGAGGACAGATACGCAGTATTTT.

The rearrangement joins TRBV3-1 to TRBJ2-3; no clear D. Trimming removed 0 bases from V and 2 bases from J, with 12 bases in between. Germline CDR1 is LGHDT and CDR2 is YNNKEL (reference sequence). This CDR3 spans 16 amino acids. The CDR3 loop reads CASSQDPGGSTDTQYF. Here the CDR3 DNA reads TGTGCCAGCAGCCAAGATCCGGGCGGCTCCACAGATACGCAGTATTTT.

The chain recombines TRBV6-5 with TRBJ2-3; perhaps TRBD1 as D (6 bases). Per the germline V gene, CDR1 is MNHEY and CDR2 is SVGAGI. V was trimmed by 6 bases and J by 3 bases, leaving 7 bases between them. This CDR3 has 12 amino acids. The CDR3 reads CASRQGTDTQYF. The CDR3 DNA reads TGTGCCAGCAGACAGGGAACAGATACGCAGTATTTT.

The CDR3 DNA reads as TGCGCCAGCAGCTTGGCCGGATCTAGTGGAGAGACCCAGTACTTC. Its protein product is CASSLAGSSGETQYF. The J gene is TRBJ2-5, the V gene TRBV5-1; unclear D gene. The V gene's germline CDR1 is SGHRS and CDR2 YFSETQ. The CDR3 is made up of 15 amino acids. Between the trimmed V and J ends, which lost 0 bases and 4 bases, there was a span of 13 bases. The full variable domain, rest sourced from reference TRBV5-1 and TRBJ2-5, is KAGVTQTPRYLIKTRGQQVTLSCSPISGHRSVSWYQQTPGQGLQFLFEYFSETQRNKGNFPGRFSGRQFSNSRSEMNVSTLELGDSALYLCASSLAGSSGETQYFGPGTRLLVL.